The rows below give T cell receptor beta chains drawn from one sample of a study of cytomegalovirus exposure and HLA in healthy donors. Profiled with immunoSEQ multiplex PCR; TCRdb holds only in-frame clones, not every one. The repertoire holds approximately 170,000 clones, roughly 80% seen once, with around 4.6% in the top ten. The sequenced material came from PBMCs. These receptors originate from a male donor in good health and CMV-seronegative. Each CDR3 is given with its conserved first and last residue. The D gene is left open where the match is weak. Only part of the rows carry a size: once, few, many, or a class if the clone is expanded.

CDR3aa	CDR3nt	v_gene	j_gene	abundance	d_gene
CAISDVGLHYEQYF	TGTGCCATCAGTGACGTCGGACTTCACTACGAGCAGTACTTC	TRBV10-3	TRBJ2-7	.	.
CASSGGFGTQYF	TGTGCCAGCTCCGGGGGTTTTGGGACCCAGTACTTC	TRBV18	TRBJ2-5	few	.
CASSRQHSNQPQHF	TGTGCCAGCAGCCGACAGCATAGCAATCAGCCCCAGCATTTT	TRBV5-8	TRBJ1-5	.	.
CASSPGADYGYTF	TGCGCCAGCAGCCCAGGGGCAGACTATGGCTACACCTTC	TRBV10-2	TRBJ1-2	.	.
CASSFSGTDEKLFF	TGTGCCAGCAGCTTTTCCGGGACAGATGAAAAACTGTTTTTT	TRBV11-2	TRBJ1-4	.	TRBD1
CAISVRTGVVSSEQFF	TGTGCCATCAGTGTTAGGACAGGGGTGGTCAGCAGTGAGCAGTTCTTC	TRBV10-3	TRBJ2-1	.	TRBD1
CASSINRDAGNTIYF	TGTGCCAGTAGTATCAACAGGGACGCTGGAAACACCATATATTTT	TRBV19	TRBJ1-3	.	.
CASSVTQGSYGYTF	TGTGCCAGCAGTGTCACACAGGGTAGCTATGGCTACACCTTC	TRBV6-1	TRBJ1-2	.	.
CAISGQTGLAGGPTYNEQFF	TGTGCCATCAGCGGACAGACCGGACTAGCGGGGGGGCCGACTTACAATGAGCAGTTCTTC	TRBV10-3	TRBJ2-1	.	TRBD2
CASIPGTSGGIAKNIQYF	TGTGCCAGCATCCCCGGGACTAGCGGGGGAATAGCCAAAAACATTCAGTACTTC	TRBV11-2	TRBJ2-4	.	TRBD2
CASSGDLNTGELFF	TGCGCCAGCAGTGGGGACTTGAACACCGGGGAGCTGTTTTTT	TRBV5-1	TRBJ2-2	.	.
CASSRGQGGRNEQFF	TGTGCCAGCAGCAGGGGACAGGGAGGGAGGAATGAGCAGTTCTTC	TRBV7-9	TRBJ2-1	few	TRBD1
CASSGGGIPGELFF	TGCGCCAGCAGCGGTGGGGGGATCCCCGGGGAGCTGTTTTTT	TRBV5-1	TRBJ2-2	.	.
CASSPSGRGGNYGYTF	TGTGCCAGCAGCCCCTCGGGGCGAGGGGGTAACTATGGCTACACCTTC	TRBV6-6	TRBJ1-2	.	.
CASSYQWTGRPEKLFF	TGTGCCAGCAGTTACCAGTGGACAGGGCGGCCTGAAAAACTGTTTTTT	TRBV6-5	TRBJ1-4	.	TRBD1
CASSPNRGEQYF	TGTGCCAGCTCGCCGAACAGGGGCGAGCAGTACTTC	TRBV18	TRBJ2-7	.	TRBD1
CASSYSWQFNQPQHF	TGTGCCAGCAGTTACTCTTGGCAGTTCAATCAGCCCCAGCATTTT	TRBV6-5	TRBJ1-5	.	.
CASRPRTVGNTIYF	TGTGCCAGCAGGCCCCGGACAGTCGGAAACACCATATATTTT	TRBV25-1	TRBJ1-3	.	.
CASSSMATSTANTGELFF	TGTGCCAGCAGTAGTATGGCTACTAGCACCGCGAACACCGGGGAGCTGTTTTTT	TRBV27	TRBJ2-2	.	.
CASSSGPGYEQYF	TGTGCCAGCAGCTCAGGGCCCGGCTACGAGCAGTACTTC	TRBV7-2	TRBJ2-7	.	.
CASSFGTGVSLAFF	TGTGCCAGCAGTTTCGGGACAGGGGTCTCGTTGGCTTTCTTT	TRBV6-5	TRBJ1-1	.	TRBD1
CASSLRTGGPWDEQFF	TGTGCCAGCAGCTTGCGAACGGGAGGGCCCTGGGATGAGCAGTTCTTC	TRBV5-5	TRBJ2-1	.	TRBD2